These 22 T cell receptor beta chains originate from one sample sequenced in a study of metastatic and nonmetastatic thyroid tumors. TCRdb re-called clones from the PCR reads using MiXCR. The sample shows about 16,000 clones, about 35% of them seen only once. Not a single patient had been given any form of treatment at any point before undergoing thyroid surgery. The specimen was tumor tissue. Receptor source: a female donor with papillary thyroid cancer or a benign thyroid nodule (not recorded which). Some clones in this sample may be carry-over from other donors' samples.

There are many counts of this clone. The chain carries TRBV3-1 and TRBJ1-1; tentatively, D is TRBD1 (6 bases). V lost 6 bases, J lost 4 bases, and 15 bases lay in between. This CDR3 has 14 residues. Germline CDR1 and CDR2: LGHDT and YNNKEL (reference sequence). The CDR3 is CASRPTGPGTEAFF. Written as DNA, the CDR3 is TGTGCCAGCAGGCCTACAGGGCCGGGCACTGAAGCTTTCTTT.

By proportion, this clone is medium-sized (0.01 to 0.1%). The chain is built from TRBV20-1 and TRBJ1-2, with 12 nucleotides matching TRBD1. From germline, CDR1 is DFQATT and CDR2 SNEGSKA (reference sequence). With V trimmed by 3 bases and J by 8 bases, 10 bases remained unmatched. CDR3 length: 15 amino acids. The CDR3 region is CSASQPGQGAGGYTF. The CDR3 DNA is TGCAGTGCTAGCCAGCCGGGACAGGGGGCCGGGGGCTACACCTTC.

V and J are TRBV18 and TRBJ2-7; TRBD2 agrees at 8 bases. V shed 6 bases and J 7 bases; nucleotides not matched to a gene: 11. The CDR3 sequence is 14 residues long. The germline V gene has CDR1 KGHSH and CDR2 LQKENI. CDR3 DNA: TGTGCCAGCTCTTCCCGGAGCGGGAGTGAGGAGCAGTACTTC. Translated, it gives CASSSRSGSEEQYF.

Details on this clone: The junction and the germline gene differ at one end; a read error may be behind it. The chain combines TRBV7-2 with TRBJ2-1; D is possibly TRBD1 (5 bases). Germline CDR1 and CDR2: SGHTA and FQGNSA. The CDR3 has 13 residues. The CDR3 DNA is TGTGCCAGCAGCTCAGGGCCCTGGAATGGGCAGTTCTTC. This gives the protein CASSSGPWNGQFF.

The sample holds a few counts of this clone. This chain connects TRBV6-5 to TRBJ2-7; no definite D call. The CDR3 spans 15 residues. Trimming took off 0 bases at V and 3 bases at J, with 12 bases between the two ends. CDR1 MNHEY and CDR2 SVGAGI come from the germline V gene. CDR3 sequence: CASSYSSSEGYEQYF. For the CDR3, the DNA is TGTGCCAGCAGTTACTCGTCCTCAGAAGGCTACGAGCAGTACTTC.

This clone is labeled medium-sized. This chain joins TRBV19 and TRBJ2-1; 13 bases are a match to TRBD2. The junction had 6 bases not matched to a gene; V was cut back by 7 bases and J by 6 bases. The CDR3 consists of 15 residues. Germline V gene data show CDR1 as LNHDA and CDR2 as SQIVND (reference sequence). CDR3 protein: CASTQLAGGPNEQFF. The CDR3 coding sequence is TGTGCCAGTACGCAACTAGCGGGGGGGCCCAATGAGCAGTTCTTC.

The rearrangement joins TRBV28 to TRBJ1-2; D may be TRBD1 (5 bases). V dropped 8 bases and J dropped 10 bases, with 26 bases sitting between them. Germline V gene sequence: CDR1 MDHEN, CDR2 SYDVKM. CDR3 length: 15 residues. CDR3 sequence: CASRVGAVSPPTYTF. In DNA, the CDR3 is TGTGCCAGCCGAGTAGGGGCAGTTTCCCCTCCGACCTACACCTTC.

This clone was found a few times. The chain uses TRBV4-3 and TRBJ1-6; D is uncertain. The CDR3 covers 13 residues. Germline V gene data show CDR1 as LGHNA and CDR2 as YSLEER. V lost 1 base and J 11 bases, leaving 9 bases between the germline ends. The CDR3 region is CASSQVVAAPLHF. CDR3 coding DNA: TGCGCCAGCAGCCAAGTGGTGGCCGCACCCCTCCACTTT.

V gene TRBV6-2 or TRBV6-3 combines with J gene TRBJ2-7; possible D gene TRBD2, 5 bases. The length of the CDR3 is 15 residues. Germline CDR1 reads MNHEY; CDR2 reads SVGEGT. Trimming took 5 bases from V and 0 from J, leaving 14 bases between them. CDR3 sequence reads: CASSPPADSSYEQYF. The CDR3 DNA follows: TGTGCCAGCAGTCCCCCAGCGGATAGCTCCTACGAGCAGTACTTC.

This clone is judged medium-sized. The gene calls are TRBV2 and TRBJ2-5; D may match TRBD1 or TRBD2 (6 bases each). Germline V lookup: CDR1 SNHLY, CDR2 FYNNEI. The germline V and J ends were trimmed by 6 bases and 5 bases, with 10 bases remaining between them. This CDR3 contains 12 residues. The CDR3 loop is CASSRGGETQYF. The CDR3 DNA is TGTGCCAGCAGCCGAGGGGGGGAGACCCAGTACTTC.

The chain is built from TRBV9 and TRBJ1-5; D is uncertain. CDR1 SGDLS and CDR2 YYNGEE come from the germline V gene. There are 17 residues in the CDR3. The V gene lost 0 bases and the J gene lost 0 bases, with 13 bases spanning the gap. Written as DNA, the CDR3 is TGTGCCAGCAGCGTAGACGGCAGACCTTATAGCAATCAGCCCCAGCATTTT. Residues: CASSVDGRPYSNQPQHF.

This clone has at least ten counts. The rearrangement links TRBV11-1 to TRBJ2-1; 13 positions agree with TRBD2. V was clipped by 6 bases and J by 4 bases; unmatched bases: 3. Germline V lookup: CDR1 SGHAT, CDR2 FQDESV (reference sequence). This CDR3 comprises 15 residues. DNA for the CDR3: TGTGCCAGCAGTTGGACTAGCGGGGGATACAATGAGCAGTTCTTC. Translation gives CASSWTSGGYNEQFF.

V gene TRBV6-1 combines with J gene TRBJ1-2, with a weak D call TRBD1 (6 bases). The CDR3 spans 16 residues. Germline assignment: CDR1 MNHNS and CDR2 SASEGT. V shed 2 bases and J shed 4 bases, with 17 bases lying between them. The DNA of the CDR3 is TGTGCCAGCAGTGAAAGGGGGTCCTTACCGTCCTATGGCTACACCTTC. The encoded protein is CASSERGSLPSYGYTF.

This clone is medium-sized (0.01 to 0.1%) within its sample. This chain connects TRBV7-2 to TRBJ2-5, with D possibly matching TRBD2 (7 bases). Germline lookup yields CDR1 SGHTA and CDR2 FQGNSA. The CDR3 is made up of 16 amino acids. The V end was cut by 2 bases, the J end by 5 bases, with 18 bases between. CDR3 amino acids: CASSLMRGGSTETQYF. The CDR3 DNA reads TGTGCCAGCAGCTTAATGAGGGGGGGGTCTACGGAGACCCAGTACTTC. Complete variable domain (other parts from reference TRBV7-2 and TRBJ2-5): GAGVSQSPSNKVTEKGKDVELRCDPISGHTALYWYRQSLGQGLEFLIYFQGNSAPDKSGLPSDRFSAERTGGSVSTLTIQRTQQEDSAVYLCASSLMRGGSTETQYFGPGTRLLVL.

This clone is medium-sized (0.01 to 0.1%) in the sample. The chain uses TRBV7-2 and TRBJ2-1, with a weak D call TRBD2 (7 bases). CDR1 SGHTA and CDR2 FQGNSA come from the germline V gene. The CDR3 has 16 amino acids. Trimming removed 5 bases from V and 0 bases from J, with 14 bases in between. The CDR3 region has the DNA TGTGCCAGCAGCCCCGGGGGGCTCAGCTCCTACAATGAGCAGTTCTTC. Translated, it gives CASSPGGLSSYNEQFF.

The rearrangement links TRBV7-9 to TRBJ2-7, with D maybe TRBD1 (5 bases). This CDR3 contains 14 residues. CDR1 is SEHNR, CDR2 FQNEAQ, per germline (reference sequence). Trimming shortened V by 2 bases and J by 2 bases, and 10 bases separated the two germline ends. CDR3 loop: CASSLRQPPYEQYF. The CDR3 nucleotides are TGTGCCAGCAGCTTAAGACAGCCCCCCTACGAGCAGTACTTC.

This clone was detected a few times. The chain recombines TRBV15 with TRBJ1-3; 7 nucleotides line up with TRBD1. Germline V gene sequence: CDR1 LNHNV, CDR2 YYDKDF (reference sequence). With V trimmed by 3 bases and J by 8 bases, 10 bases remained unmatched. The CDR3 loop spans 15 amino acids. CDR3 nucleotide sequence: TGTGCCACCAGCAGCGCTAAACAGGGGCTGGACACCATATATTTT. Residues: CATSSAKQGLDTIYF.

The table lists this clone with a few counts. V is TRBV11-3 and J is TRBJ2-2; D remains unclear. V dropped 0 bases and J dropped 2 bases, with 10 bases sitting between them. The CDR3 totals 16 residues. The germline V gene has CDR1 SGHNT and CDR2 YENEEA. CDR3 sequence: CASSLDQELNTGELFF. The CDR3 nucleotides are TGTGCCAGCAGCTTAGATCAGGAGCTAAACACCGGGGAGCTGTTTTTT. Combining the CDR3 with reference TRBV11-3 and TRBJ2-2 gives the whole variable domain EAGVVQSPRYKIIEKKQPVAFWCNPISGHNTLYWYLQNLGQGPELLIRYENEEAVDDSQLPKDRFSAERLKGVDSTLKIQPAELGDSAVYLCASSLDQELNTGELFFGEGSRLTVL.

The chain links TRBV3-1 to TRBJ1-2; D is possibly TRBD1 (5 bases). CDR3 length: 17 amino acids. CDR1 and CDR2 from the germline V gene are LGHDT and YNNKEL (reference sequence). V was shortened by 0 bases and J by 3 bases, with 17 bases between the two germline ends. In nucleotides, the CDR3 is TGTGCCAGCAGCCAAGATGCCCAGGGACCGTCTGACTATGGCTACACCTTC. Its translation is CASSQDAQGPSDYGYTF. Complete variable domain (other parts from reference TRBV3-1 and TRBJ1-2): DTAVSQTPKYLVTQMGNDKSIKCEQNLGHDTMYWYKQDSKKFLKIMFSYNNKELIINETVPNRFSPKSPDKAHLNLHINSLELGDSAVYFCASSQDAQGPSDYGYTFGSGTRLTVV.

The V call is TRBV28, the J call TRBJ1-1; the D is unclear. The CDR3 sequence is 12 residues long. Between the trimmed V and J ends, which lost 7 bases and 1 base, there was a span of 7 bases. Per germline, CDR1 MDHEN and CDR2 SYDVKM. CDR3 nucleotide sequence: TGTGCCAGCACTCAAACGAACACTGAAGCTTTCTTT. The encoded protein is CASTQTNTEAFF.

The chain combines TRBV5-5 with TRBJ2-7; 9 bases line up with TRBD2. CDR3 size: 16 residues. V was pared by 1 base and J by 3 bases, with 8 bases of the junction left unmatched. Per germline, CDR1 SGHKS and CDR2 YYEKEE (reference sequence). The CDR3 reads CASSLMGTSHSYEQYF. The DNA for the CDR3 is TGTGCCAGCAGCTTGATGGGGACTAGCCACAGCTACGAGCAGTACTTC.

This clone came up many times. A much more abundant neighbour one base away suggests this may be a read error. This CDR3 is missing its conserved last phenylalanine or tryptophan, likely due to a read error. V gene TRBV5-6 combines with J gene TRBJ2-2; either TRBD1 or TRBD2 may supply D (5 bases each). Trimming took off 3 bases at V and 7 bases at J, with 13 bases between the two ends. This CDR3 contains 14 residues. Germline-derived CDR1 and CDR2 are SGHDT and YYEEEE. Here the CDR3 DNA reads TGTGCCAGCAGCTCAGGGTATGGAGGCGGGGAGCTGTTTCTT. Translated, it gives CASSSGYGGGELFL.